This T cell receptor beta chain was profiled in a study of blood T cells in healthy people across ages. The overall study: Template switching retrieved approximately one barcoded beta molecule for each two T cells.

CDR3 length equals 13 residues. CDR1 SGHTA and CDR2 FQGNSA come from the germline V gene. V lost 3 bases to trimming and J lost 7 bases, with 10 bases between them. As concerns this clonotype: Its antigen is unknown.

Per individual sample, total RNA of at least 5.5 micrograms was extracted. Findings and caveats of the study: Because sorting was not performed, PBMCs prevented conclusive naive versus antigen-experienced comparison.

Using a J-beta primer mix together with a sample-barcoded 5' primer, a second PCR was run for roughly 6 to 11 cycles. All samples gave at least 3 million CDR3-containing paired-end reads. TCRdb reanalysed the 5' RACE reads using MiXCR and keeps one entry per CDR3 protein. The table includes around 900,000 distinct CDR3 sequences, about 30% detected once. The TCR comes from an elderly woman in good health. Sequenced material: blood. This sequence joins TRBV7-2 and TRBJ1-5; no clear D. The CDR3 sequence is CASSLIETQPQHF. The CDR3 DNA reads TGTGCCAGCAGCTTGATCGAAACGCAGCCCCAGCATTTT. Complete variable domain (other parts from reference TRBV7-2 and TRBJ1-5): GAGVSQSPSNKVTEKGKDVELRCDPISGHTALYWYRQSLGQGLEFLIYFQGNSAPDKSGLPSDRFSAERTGGSVSTLTIQRTQQEDSAVYLCASSLIETQPQHFGDGTRLSIL.